This T cell receptor beta chain was captured in a study of CXCR3-negative and CXCR3-positive naive CD8 T cells. Germline-derived CDR1 and CDR2 are MDHEN and SYDVKM. The length of the CDR3 is 14 residues. UMI-tagged TRB cDNA libraries were built via 5' RACE. TCRdb reprocessed the 5' RACE reads, keeping one entry per CDR3 protein, no DNA. The sample's table shows roughly 28,000 distinct CDR3 sequences. The sequence was obtained from a human donor in good health. Some clones in this sample may be carry-over from other donors' samples. This chain links TRBV28 with TRBJ2-7; TCRdb proposes TRBD1, but this gene call is untestable without DNA. Sequenced input: memory CD8+ T cells from blood. The CDR3 loop reads CASNNRGTSYEQYF.